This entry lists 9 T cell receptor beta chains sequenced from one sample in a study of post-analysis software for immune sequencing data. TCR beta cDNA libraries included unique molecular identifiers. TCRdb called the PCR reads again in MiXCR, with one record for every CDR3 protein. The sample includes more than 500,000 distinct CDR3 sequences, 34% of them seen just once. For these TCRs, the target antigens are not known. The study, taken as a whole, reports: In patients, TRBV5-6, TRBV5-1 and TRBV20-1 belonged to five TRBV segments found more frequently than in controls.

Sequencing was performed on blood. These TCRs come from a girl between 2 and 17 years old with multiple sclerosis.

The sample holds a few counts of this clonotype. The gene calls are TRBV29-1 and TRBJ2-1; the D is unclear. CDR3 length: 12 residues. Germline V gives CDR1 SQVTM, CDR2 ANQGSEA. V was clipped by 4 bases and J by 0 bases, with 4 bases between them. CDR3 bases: TGCAGCGTTGGTTACTCCTACAATGAGCAGTTCTTC. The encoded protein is CSVGYSYNEQFF.

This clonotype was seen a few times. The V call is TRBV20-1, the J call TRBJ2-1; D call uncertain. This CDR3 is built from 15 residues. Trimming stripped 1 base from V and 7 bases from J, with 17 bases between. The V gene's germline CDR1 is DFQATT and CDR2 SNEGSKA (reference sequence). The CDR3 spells CSARGLVSTGNEQFF. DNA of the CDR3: TGCAGTGCTAGAGGCCTAGTGTCGACCGGTAATGAGCAGTTCTTC.

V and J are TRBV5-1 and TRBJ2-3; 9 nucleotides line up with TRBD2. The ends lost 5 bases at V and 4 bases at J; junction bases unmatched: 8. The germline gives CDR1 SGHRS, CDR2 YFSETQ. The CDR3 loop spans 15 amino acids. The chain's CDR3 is CASRQAGGRADTQYF. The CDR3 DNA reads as TGCGCCAGCAGGCAAGCGGGGGGCAGGGCAGATACGCAGTATTTT.

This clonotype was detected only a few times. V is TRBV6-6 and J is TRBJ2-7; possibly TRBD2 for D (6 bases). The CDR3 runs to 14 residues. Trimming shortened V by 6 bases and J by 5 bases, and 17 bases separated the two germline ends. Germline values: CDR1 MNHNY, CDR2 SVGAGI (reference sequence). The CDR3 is CASSLTKGGDEQYF. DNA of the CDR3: TGTGCCAGCAGCCTAACGAAGGGCGGGGACGAGCAGTACTTC.

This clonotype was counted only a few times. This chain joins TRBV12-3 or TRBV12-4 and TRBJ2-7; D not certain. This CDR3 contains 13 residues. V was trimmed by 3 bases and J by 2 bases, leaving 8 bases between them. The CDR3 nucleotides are TGTGCCAGCAGTTTCACATCTCCCTACGAGCAGTACTTC. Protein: CASSFTSPYEQYF.

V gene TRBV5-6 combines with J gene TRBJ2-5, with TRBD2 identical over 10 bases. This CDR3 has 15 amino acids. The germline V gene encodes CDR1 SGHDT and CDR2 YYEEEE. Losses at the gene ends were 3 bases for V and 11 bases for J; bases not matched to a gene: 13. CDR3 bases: TGTGCCAGCAGCTCCCTAGGTAGCGGGGGGCGGGAGCAGTACTTC. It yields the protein CASSSLGSGGREQYF.

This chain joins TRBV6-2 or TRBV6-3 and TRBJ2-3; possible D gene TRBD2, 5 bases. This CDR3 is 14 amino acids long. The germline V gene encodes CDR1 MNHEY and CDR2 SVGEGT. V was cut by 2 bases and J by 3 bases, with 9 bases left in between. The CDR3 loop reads CASSYGLATDTQYF. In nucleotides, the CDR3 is TGTGCCAGCAGTTACGGGCTAGCAACAGATACGCAGTATTTT.

CDR3 in amino acids: CASSSGTSGLNNEQYF. CDR3 bases: TGTGCCAGCAGTTCCGGGACTAGCGGGCTGAACAATGAGCAGTACTTC. The chain is built from TRBV5-4 and TRBJ2-5, with 12 bases matching TRBD2. The germline CDR1 and CDR2 sequences are SGHNT and YYREEE (reference sequence). The V gene end was trimmed by 5 bases and the J gene end by 11 bases; junction bases not matched to a gene: 16. There are 16 residues in the CDR3.

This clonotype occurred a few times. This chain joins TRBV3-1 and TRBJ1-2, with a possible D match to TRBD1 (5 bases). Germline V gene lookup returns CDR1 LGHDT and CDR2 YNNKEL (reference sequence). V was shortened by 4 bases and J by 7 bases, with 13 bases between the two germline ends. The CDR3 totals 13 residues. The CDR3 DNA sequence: TGTGCCAGCAGCCCGATCGACAGTGGTGGCTACACCTTC. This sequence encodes CASSPIDSGGYTF.